The 13 T cell receptor beta chains below come from one sample, sequenced in a study of cytomegalovirus exposure and HLA in healthy donors. With 60 Vbeta and 13 Jbeta primers, the PCR was carried out. The data were produced by immunoSEQ multiplex PCR, yet TCRdb's version contains in-frame clones alone and is incomplete. The table lists under 150,000 clones, approximately 79% of them singletons. Source material: PBMCs. The receptors here all came from a man aged 50 to 60 in good health and CMV-seropositive.

This rearrangement joins TRBV14 to TRBJ1-1; D is uncertain. The CDR3 contains 13 residues. Germline lookup yields CDR1 SGHDN and CDR2 FVKESK. V was pared by 4 bases and J by 0 bases, with 6 bases between. The CDR3 protein is CASSPRLNTEAFF. The DNA for the CDR3 is TGTGCCAGCAGCCCTAGACTGAACACTGAAGCTTTCTTT.

This chain connects TRBV5-4 to TRBJ2-3, with TRBD1 matching over 7 bases. The CDR3 is 16 residues long. With V trimmed by 4 bases and J by 3 bases, 11 bases remained unmatched. Germline V gene sequence: CDR1 SGHNT, CDR2 YYREEE (reference sequence). The CDR3: CASSPPHRGDTDTQYF. CDR3 nucleotides: TGTGCCAGCAGCCCACCCCACAGGGGTGATACAGATACGCAGTATTTT.

The chain joins TRBV7-9 to TRBJ2-7; D may be TRBD1 (5 bases). The germline V gene has CDR1 SEHNR and CDR2 FQNEAQ (reference sequence). The CDR3 length is 14 residues. V lost 1 base, J lost 2 bases, and 9 bases lay in between. CDR3 residues: CASSLVQGTYEQYF. The CDR3 region has the DNA TGTGCCAGCAGCTTAGTGCAGGGCACCTACGAGCAGTACTTC.

The V gene is TRBV6-1, the J gene TRBJ1-5; D call uncertain. From germline, CDR1 is MNHNS and CDR2 SASEGT. CDR3 length equals 18 residues. Trimming left V 4 bases short and J 4 bases short, with 23 bases between. Here the CDR3 reads CASSVTVWGGSGNQPQHF. CDR3 in DNA: TGTGCCAGCAGTGTGACGGTTTGGGGAGGGAGTGGAAATCAGCCCCAGCATTTT.

The chain is built from TRBV9 and TRBJ2-1, with D hard to call. Germline CDR1 and CDR2: SGDLS and YYNGEE. This CDR3 contains 16 residues. Trimming shortened V by 1 base and J by 0 bases, and 11 bases separated the two germline ends. The CDR3 spells CASSVLSQYSYNEQFF. The CDR3 DNA follows: TGTGCCAGCAGCGTATTGAGTCAATACTCCTACAATGAGCAGTTCTTC. Full variable domain (outside the CDR3, taken from reference TRBV9 and TRBJ2-1): DSGVTQTPKHLITATGQRVTLRCSPRSGDLSVYWYQQSLDQGLQFLIQYYNGEERAKGNILERFSAQQFPDLHSELNLSSLELGDSALYFCASSVLSQYSYNEQFFGPGTRLTVL.

In its sample, this clone was seen once. V usage is TRBV6-4 and J usage is TRBJ1-2; D is unresolved. The V end was cut by 0 bases, the J end by 2 bases, with 7 bases between. The CDR3 length is 14 residues. Germline-derived CDR1 and CDR2 are MRHNA and SNTAGT. The CDR3 DNA sequence: TGTGCCAGCAGTGACTCCAGCGGCAACTATGGCTACACCTTC. The encoded protein is CASSDSSGNYGYTF.

This chain links TRBV28 with TRBJ1-2; D remains unclear. The V gene lost 7 bases and the J gene lost 6 bases, with 9 bases spanning the gap. Germline V gives CDR1 MDHEN, CDR2 SYDVKM. There are 11 residues in the CDR3. CDR3 protein: CASMDGDGYTF. DNA of the CDR3: TGTGCCAGCATGGATGGAGATGGCTACACCTTC.

This chain joins TRBV6-5 and TRBJ1-2, with D hard to call. The CDR3 is made up of 13 amino acids. Germline V gene lookup returns CDR1 MNHEY and CDR2 SVGAGI. V was shortened by 0 bases and J by 6 bases, with 8 bases between the two germline ends. In DNA form, the CDR3 reads TGTGCCAGCAGTTACTCCCCAATTGATGGCTACACCTTC. Its translation: CASSYSPIDGYTF.

The chain uses TRBV20-1 and TRBJ1-5; the D is unclear. Per germline, CDR1 DFQATT and CDR2 SNEGSKA (reference sequence). The CDR3 consists of 10 residues. The CDR3 bases are TGCAGCGTCGGGGTTCAGCCCCAGCATTTT. It translates to CSVGVQPQHF.

The rearrangement uses TRBV10-3 and TRBJ1-1; D remains ambiguous. Germline CDR1 and CDR2: ENHRY and SYGVKD. Trimming stripped 3 bases from V and 7 bases from J, with 9 bases between. This CDR3 is 12 amino acids long. CDR3 coding DNA: TGTGCCATCAGTGAAAGGACTAATGAAGCTTTCTTT. This gives the protein CAISERTNEAFF.

This clone occurred once. V gene TRBV27 combines with J gene TRBJ2-5, with a weak D call TRBD1 (5 bases). The J call may be mistaken, given a closer DNA end match to TRBJ2-7. The V gene's germline CDR1 is MNHEY and CDR2 SMNVEV (reference sequence). The CDR3 length is 16 residues. The CDR3 DNA is TGTGCCAGCAGTTCCCCGAGTTTGTCAGGGTTGGACGAGCAGTACTTC. It yields the protein CASSSPSLSGLDEQYF.

The chain has TRBV6-1 and TRBJ1-2; D unresolved. CDR1 MNHNS and CDR2 SASEGT come from the germline V gene. This CDR3 has 13 amino acids. The V end was cut by 11 bases, the J end by 0 bases, with 13 bases between. Here the CDR3 DNA reads TGTGCCGATTCGGCGGGGACTAACTATGGCTACACCTTC. Encoded protein: CADSAGTNYGYTF.

The CDR3 loop reads CASSSVGNQPQHF. The CDR3 coding sequence is TGTGCCAGCAGCTCGGTTGGCAATCAGCCCCAGCATTTT. The rearrangement links TRBV7-3 to TRBJ1-5; no firm D call. Trimming left V 4 bases short and J 2 bases short, with 6 bases between. CDR3 size: 13 residues. Germline V gives CDR1 SGHTA, CDR2 FQGTGA.